This passage covers 29 T cell receptor beta chains from one sample sequenced in a study of blood T cell repertoires in COVID-19. The assay was immunoSEQ multiplex PCR, and TCRdb's table has in-frame clones only and misses some. This sample carries over 60,000 clones, approximately 86% of them seen once, and the ten largest clones take 1%. The sample comprised peripheral blood. These receptors were taken from a man aged 65-85 years with acute or convalescent COVID-19.

The chain is built from TRBV2 and TRBJ1-2; unclear D gene. Per germline, CDR1 SNHLY and CDR2 FYNNEI. The CDR3 extends over 12 amino acids. The V end was cut by 8 bases, the J end by 5 bases, with 12 bases between. CDR3 sequence (DNA): TGTGCCAGCCGGGGTATGGATTATGGCTACACCTTC. Protein sequence: CASRGMDYGYTF.

The gene calls are TRBV5-1 and TRBJ2-5; 7 bases fit TRBD2. With V trimmed by 2 bases and J by 4 bases, 5 bases remained unmatched. The CDR3 contains 14 residues. Germline-derived CDR1 and CDR2 are SGHRS and YFSETQ. The CDR3 here is CASSFGGEGETQYF. CDR3 nucleotide sequence: TGCGCCAGCAGCTTTGGAGGGGAGGGAGAGACCCAGTACTTC.

This chain links TRBV20-1 with TRBJ2-1; D is unresolved. The CDR3 is 10 residues long. Germline V gene sequence: CDR1 DFQATT, CDR2 SNEGSKA (reference sequence). V lost 7 bases and J 9 bases, leaving 10 bases between the germline ends. CDR3 residues: CSVATGEQFF. The CDR3 DNA follows: TGCAGTGTGGCCACGGGTGAGCAGTTCTTC.

The chain joins TRBV7-9 to TRBJ1-4; a weak D match, TRBD1 (5 bases). The V gene lost 7 bases and the J gene lost 0 bases, with 12 bases spanning the gap. Germline loops: CDR1 SEHNR, CDR2 FQNEAQ (reference sequence). This CDR3 region has 15 residues. This CDR3 is CASTKGTATNEKLFF. Here the CDR3 DNA reads TGTGCCAGCACAAAAGGGACTGCAACTAATGAAAAACTGTTTTTT.

J is TRBJ2-7 and V is TRBV7-9; D possibly corresponds to TRBD1 (6 bases). The CDR3 spans 14 residues. Germline CDR1 SEHNR, CDR2 FQNEAQ (reference sequence). The V and J ends lost 1 base and 2 bases respectively, with 9 bases between them. As DNA, the CDR3 is TGTGCCAGCAGCTTAGACCCAGGGGCCTACGAGCAGTACTTC. It codes for CASSLDPGAYEQYF.

The chain links TRBV4-1 to TRBJ2-1; tentatively, D is TRBD1 (6 bases). CDR3 size: 14 residues. Germline V gene data show CDR1 as MGHRA and CDR2 as YSYEKL. The germline V and J ends were trimmed by 0 bases and 9 bases, with 12 bases remaining between them. The CDR3 loop is CASSQESQGSEQFF. DNA for the CDR3: TGCGCCAGCAGCCAAGAGTCACAGGGCTCTGAGCAGTTCTTC.

This clone was observed a single time. The CDR3 spells CASSWDSAGREQYF. The DNA of the CDR3 is TGCGCCAGCAGCTGGGATTCGGCAGGGCGCGAGCAGTACTTC. The V and J genes are TRBV5-1 and TRBJ2-7, with D possibly being TRBD1 (5 bases). Looked up from germline, CDR1 is SGHRS and CDR2 is YFSETQ. V shed 3 bases and J shed 6 bases, with 16 bases lying between them. The CDR3 is 14 residues long.

The chain uses TRBV19 and TRBJ2-1, with D perhaps TRBD2 (5 bases). In germline, CDR1 is LNHDA, CDR2 SQIVND (reference sequence). The CDR3 has 17 residues. Trimming cost V 0 bases and J 8 bases, with 20 bases left between them. This chain's CDR3 is CASSIDLRGMLVDEQFF. CDR3 in DNA: TGTGCCAGTAGTATAGATCTGAGAGGGATGCTCGTCGATGAGCAGTTCTTC.

The V call is TRBV5-1, the J call TRBJ1-1, with 8 bases identical to TRBD1. CDR1 SGHRS and CDR2 YFSETQ come from the germline V gene. This CDR3 spans 15 amino acids. V was pared by 1 base and J by 4 bases, with 6 bases of the junction left unmatched. The CDR3 region is CASSLRTGQGTEAFF. The CDR3 coding sequence is TGCGCCAGCAGCTTGAGGACAGGGCAGGGCACTGAAGCTTTCTTT. The full variable domain, completed using reference TRBV5-1 and TRBJ1-1, is KAGVTQTPRYLIKTRGQQVTLSCSPISGHRSVSWYQQTPGQGLQFLFEYFSETQRNKGNFPGRFSGRQFSNSRSEMNVSTLELGDSALYLCASSLRTGQGTEAFFGQGTRLTVV.

Remarks on this clone: An end of the junction differs from the germline gene, which may be a read error. This sequence joins TRBV5-8 and TRBJ2-1; maybe TRBD2 (7 bases). Germline loops: CDR1 SGHTS, CDR2 YDEGEE. The CDR3 runs 10 residues. The CDR3 DNA is TGTGCCAGCAGCCGGGGGGCAGAAGTCTTC. Its protein is CASSRGAEVF.

The CDR3 sequence: CASIPQGAQETQYF. The CDR3 DNA reads as TGTGCCAGCATCCCACAGGGGGCGCAAGAGACCCAGTACTTC. The genes are TRBV2 and TRBJ2-5; 9 bases are shared with TRBD1. Looked up from germline, CDR1 is SNHLY and CDR2 is FYNNEI. The CDR3 has 14 residues. V gave up 7 bases and J gave up 2 bases; unmatched junction bases: 5.

This chain joins TRBV3-1 (or the pseudogene TRBV3-2) and TRBJ2-1, with 8 bases identical to TRBD2. V lost 2 bases, J lost 8 bases, and 11 bases stayed unmatched. CDR1 LGHDT and CDR2 YNNKEL come from the germline V gene (reference sequence). The CDR3 has 16 residues. The CDR3: CASSQLSGGLVYEQFF. The DNA of the CDR3 is TGTGCCAGCAGCCAATTGTCGGGGGGGCTGGTATATGAGCAGTTCTTC.

The chain recombines TRBV2 with TRBJ1-1; maybe TRBD1 (5 bases). Germline CDR1 SNHLY, CDR2 FYNNEI. This CDR3 has 13 amino acids. Trimming pared 2 bases from V and 6 bases from J, leaving 10 bases between. In nucleotides, the CDR3 is TGTGCCAGCAGTGAATCAGGGATGTCTGAAGCTTTCTTT. Protein sequence: CASSESGMSEAFF.

This sequence joins TRBV9 and TRBJ1-4, with a tentative D call TRBD1 (6 bases). Trimming stripped 1 base from V and 8 bases from J, with 15 bases between. The CDR3 contains 15 residues. In germline, CDR1 is SGDLS, CDR2 YYNGEE. CDR3 sequence reads: CASSVSVRGGEKLFF. In DNA form, the CDR3 reads TGTGCCAGCAGCGTAAGCGTCAGGGGTGGAGAAAAACTGTTTTTT.

This sequence joins TRBV7-3 and TRBJ2-3; 13 nucleotides align to TRBD2. This CDR3 comprises 16 residues. Germline CDR1 reads SGHTA; CDR2 reads FQGTGA. Germline trimming cut 5 bases from V and 1 base from J; bases unmatched to any gene: 3. The CDR3 loop is CASSVGLAGGTDTQYF. In DNA, the CDR3 is TGTGCCAGCAGCGTTGGACTAGCGGGAGGCACAGATACGCAGTATTTT.

The genes are TRBV19 and TRBJ1-2; maybe TRBD1 (5 bases). Deletions cut 7 bases from V and 1 base from J, with 22 bases between. The V gene's germline CDR1 is LNHDA and CDR2 SQIVND (reference sequence). The CDR3 is 17 amino acids. CDR3 DNA: TGTGCCAGTATTCCGCGGCCCGGGACTGAGATTAACTATGGCTACACCTTC. Protein sequence: CASIPRPGTEINYGYTF.

The chain recombines TRBV5-1 with TRBJ2-2; TRBD2 matches 13 bases. The CDR3 has 16 amino acids. Germline lookup yields CDR1 SGHRS and CDR2 YFSETQ. V was clipped by 4 bases and J by 4 bases; unmatched bases: 4. The CDR3: CASSPGTSGITGELFF. The CDR3 bases are TGCGCCAGCAGCCCGGGGACTAGCGGGATCACCGGGGAGCTGTTTTTT.

The chain combines TRBV4-1 with TRBJ1-5; no definite D call. The V gene lost 6 bases and the J gene lost 0 bases, with 15 bases spanning the gap. This CDR3 has 16 amino acids. Germline CDR1 reads MGHRA; CDR2 reads YSYEKL. For the CDR3, the DNA is TGCGCCAGCAGTATCCCAGGCCTGGATAGCAATCAGCCCCAGCATTTT. This sequence encodes CASSIPGLDSNQPQHF.

This chain joins TRBV19 and TRBJ1-5; 8 nucleotides match TRBD1. V was clipped by 1 base and J by 0 bases; unmatched bases: 2. Germline V gene lookup returns CDR1 LNHDA and CDR2 SQIVND (reference sequence). This CDR3 contains 16 residues. The CDR3 spells CASSIADRASNQPQHF. The DNA of the CDR3 is TGTGCCAGTAGTATAGCGGACAGGGCTAGCAATCAGCCCCAGCATTTT.

The chain links TRBV18 to TRBJ2-3; no firm D call. CDR3 length: 13 residues. Germline V gives CDR1 KGHSH, CDR2 LQKENI. The V end was cut by 6 bases, the J end by 2 bases, with 9 bases between. The DNA of the CDR3 is TGTGCCAGCTCGAGGTCCTCCACAGATACGCAGTATTTT. Amino acids: CASSRSSTDTQYF.

The gene calls are TRBV9 and TRBJ2-5; D not certain. CDR3 length equals 15 residues. Trimming pared 4 bases from V and 5 bases from J, leaving 18 bases between. CDR1 and CDR2 from the germline V gene are SGDLS and YYNGEE. The CDR3 protein is CASSTRGEVWETQYF. The CDR3 coding sequence is TGTGCCAGCAGCACACGAGGTGAGGTTTGGGAGACCCAGTACTTC. Variable domain in full (rest from reference TRBV9 and TRBJ2-5): DSGVTQTPKHLITATGQRVTLRCSPRSGDLSVYWYQQSLDQGLQFLIQYYNGEERAKGNILERFSAQQFPDLHSELNLSSLELGDSALYFCASSTRGEVWETQYFGPGTRLLVL.

The chain employs TRBV29-1 and TRBJ1-2; D ambiguous. The CDR3 runs to 14 residues. Germline CDR1 is SQVTM and CDR2 is ANQGSEA. Trimming removed 4 bases at V and 2 bases at J, with 14 bases between. CDR3 in DNA: TGCAGCGTTGGTGGAGGTAGACGGAACTATGGCTACACCTTC. Translation: CSVGGGRRNYGYTF. Together with reference TRBV29-1 and TRBJ1-2, the CDR3 gives the full variable domain: SAVISQKPSRDICQRGTSLTIQCQVDSQVTMMFWYRQQPGQSLTLIATANQGSEATYESGFVIDKFPISRPNLTFSTLTVSNMSPEDSSIYLCSVGGGRRNYGYTFGSGTRLTVV.

The gene calls are TRBV18 and TRBJ2-1; 7 bases fit TRBD2. The germline V gene has CDR1 KGHSH and CDR2 LQKENI. The J segment lost 4 bases and the V segment lost 3 bases, leaving 6 bases of the junction unmatched. CDR3 size: 15 residues. CDR3 sequence: CASSPRGDEYNEQFF. The CDR3 DNA reads TGTGCCAGCTCACCTCGGGGGGATGAATACAATGAGCAGTTCTTC.

This clone has only one observation. The CDR3 spells CASINRRLALSRGEYF. The DNA for the CDR3 is TGTGCCAGCATTAACAGGCGACTAGCCCTCTCTAGGGGCGAGTACTTC. The V gene is TRBV2, the J gene TRBJ2-7; TRBD2 matches at 7 bases. The CDR3 extends over 16 amino acids. Germline V gene sequence: CDR1 SNHLY, CDR2 FYNNEI. Trimming took 7 bases from V and 11 from J; bases not matched to a gene: 23.

This chain links TRBV3-1 (or the pseudogene TRBV3-2) with TRBJ2-5; TRBD2 aligns across 7 bases. In germline, CDR1 is LGHDT, CDR2 YNNKEL (reference sequence). Germline trimming cut 4 bases from V and 2 bases from J; bases unmatched to any gene: 1. CDR3 size: 13 residues. This CDR3 is CASSLRGQETQYF. The CDR3 DNA sequence: TGTGCCAGCAGCCTGCGGGGGCAAGAGACCCAGTACTTC.

The chain employs TRBV12-5 and TRBJ2-3; 12 bases are a match to TRBD2. CDR3 length: 17 amino acids. Germline CDR1 LGHNT, CDR2 FRNRAP. The J segment lost 5 bases and the V segment lost 6 bases, leaving 12 bases of the junction unmatched. The CDR3 here is CASGPASGRAGIDTQYF. As DNA, the CDR3 is TGTGCTAGTGGGCCCGCTAGCGGGAGGGCCGGGATAGATACGCAGTATTTT.

The chain recombines TRBV5-1 with TRBJ1-2; 7 bases align to TRBD1. CDR3 size: 14 residues. Germline lookup yields CDR1 SGHRS and CDR2 YFSETQ. The ends lost 5 bases at V and 3 bases at J; junction bases unmatched: 7. The CDR3 region has the DNA TGCGCCAGCAGTTCGGAGGGGGCCCACTATGGCTACACCTTC. This sequence encodes CASSSEGAHYGYTF.

This chain uses TRBV30 with TRBJ1-5; possible D gene TRBD1, 6 bases. V gave up 3 bases and J gave up 5 bases, with 23 bases separating them. CDR3 size: 17 residues. The germline V gene has CDR1 GTSNPN and CDR2 SVGIG (reference sequence). The CDR3 DNA sequence: TGTGCCTGGAGCAGGGGTTCAGGGGTACGCGGCGATCAGCCCCAGCATTTT. Encoded protein: CAWSRGSGVRGDQPQHF.

The rearrangement links TRBV19 to TRBJ2-7, with 12 bases aligning to TRBD2. This CDR3 has 15 amino acids. Germline V lookup: CDR1 LNHDA, CDR2 SQIVND (reference sequence). The trim removed 5 bases at V and 3 bases at J, leaving 5 bases unmatched. In DNA, the CDR3 is TGTGCCAGTAGTCTACAACTAGCGGGAGGCTACGAGCAGTACTTC. It translates to CASSLQLAGGYEQYF.